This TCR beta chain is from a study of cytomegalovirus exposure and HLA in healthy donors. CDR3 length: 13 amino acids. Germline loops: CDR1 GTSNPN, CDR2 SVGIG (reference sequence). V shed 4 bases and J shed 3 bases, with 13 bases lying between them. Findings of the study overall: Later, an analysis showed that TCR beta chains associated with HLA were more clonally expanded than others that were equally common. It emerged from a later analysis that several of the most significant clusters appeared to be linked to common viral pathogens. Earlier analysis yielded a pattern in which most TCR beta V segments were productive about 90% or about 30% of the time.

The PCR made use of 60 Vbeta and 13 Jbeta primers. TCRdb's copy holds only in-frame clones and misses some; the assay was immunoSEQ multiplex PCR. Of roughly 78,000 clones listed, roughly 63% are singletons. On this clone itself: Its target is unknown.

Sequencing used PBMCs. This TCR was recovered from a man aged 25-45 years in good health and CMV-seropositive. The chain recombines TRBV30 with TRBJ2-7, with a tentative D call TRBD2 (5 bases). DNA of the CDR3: TGTGCCTGGACCGAGGGTGGAGGCTACGAGCAGTACTTC. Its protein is CAWTEGGGYEQYF.